This T cell receptor (beta chain) was profiled in a study of tumor-infiltrating lymphocytes in localized non-small cell lung cancer. General observations from the study: Compared with uninvolved lung, tumors showed higher T cell infiltration by TCRbeta sequencing. No link was found between tumor T-cell fraction and recurrence-free survival. Only some patients had TCR sequencing, depending on available tissue.

The germline gives CDR1 SGHVS, CDR2 FQNEAQ. After removal of 1 base from V and 4 bases from J, the junction contained 3 bases not matched to a gene. The CDR3 is made up of 15 amino acids. This clone was observed a few times. The antigen is unknown. Sequencing was performed with immunoSEQ multiplex PCR; in TCRdb, only in-frame clones are kept and a portion is missing. The sample consists of 13,000 or so clones, about 85% of them appearing once. The chain links TRBV7-8 to TRBJ1-2, with 10 bases that match TRBD1. This TCR came from a human donor with non-small cell lung cancer. The sequenced sample was lung tumor tissue. The CDR3 nucleotides are TGTGCCAGCAGCTTAGGGGACAGGGGACTCTATGGCTACACCTTC. Protein: CASSLGDRGLYGYTF.